This T cell receptor beta chain appears in the sequencing data of a study of CD8 T cells in ankylosing spondylitis (TCRdb year 2017). Regarding the study in general: To find TCR variants linked to disease, the study profiled T cell receptor beta repertoires in ankylosing spondylitis patients and healthy donors. The full study cohort was made up of 25 ankylosing spondylitis patients and roughly 100 healthy donors. Peripheral blood was sampled, and synovial fluid was additionally collected from ankylosing spondylitis patients.

For sequencing, an Illumina HiSeq 2500 was employed. Quantitative 5'-RACE with molecular barcodes was the method used to prepare the TCR beta libraries. Per the source publication's procedure: Disease-linked TCR variants were identified with a new computational method built on a probabilistic model of VDJ rearrangement. TCRdb trimmed public reads at Q25 via fastp, called clones via MiXCR and kept in-frame beta chains. A single entry per CDR3 protein holds the most common genes and DNA from its merged rows. The V and J calls and clone size are TCRdb's, not the authors'. In this sample the table shows fewer than 250,000 distinct CDR3 sequences, over 9.5% of which occur a single time. The ten top clones hold less than 3% of the sample. The CDR3 sequence holds 15 residues, the cysteine and phenylalanine included. The retained sequence is limited to the CDR3, 45 bases, with the frame set at the first base. The junction shows trimming of 5 bases on V and 5 bases on J, plus 15 bases between the germline ends.

The paper's findings and limits, for the study overall: A TCR beta motif of several highly homologous amino acid variants appeared characteristic of blood from ankylosing spondylitis patients. A CD8+ phenotype was shown by the disease-linked clones, which were found at relatively low frequencies in peripheral blood. Some of the motif variants had been reported before in the synovial fluid and blood of reactive arthritis patients, a finding that suggests common disease-initiation mechanisms. According to the report, matched synovial fluid samples from ankylosing spondylitis patients were significantly enriched for the disease-linked clones.

This clonotype was observed at least ten times. Its antigen has not been determined. No qualities accompany the bases; no much larger clone lies one base away. The rearranged segments are TRBV12-3 or TRBV12-4 and TRBJ2-2; TRBD1 is possibly the D segment (6 matching bases). The receptor was isolated from a male donor with ankylosing spondylitis or in good health (not recorded which). Sequenced sample: blood, either unsorted or a sorted T cell fraction (not recorded which). The DNA sequence follows: TGTGCCAGCAGTCGTACAGGGTTTAGGACCGGGGAGCTGTTTTTT. Its protein product is CASSRTGFRTGELFF.